This T cell receptor beta chain derives from a study of technical replicates of blood from a few donors (dated by TCRdb to about 2017). The CDR3 holds 14 amino acids from the cysteine to the phenylalanine. Only the CDR3 DNA is retained, 42 bases long and in frame from the first base. The V end gives up 4 bases and the J end 10 bases, leaving 8 bases in the junction not matched to a gene. The germline V gene (reference sequence) sets CDR1 to PRHDT and CDR2 to FYEKMQ. As concerns this clone: Its recognized antigen is unknown. Base qualities were left out, and no much larger clone turns up one base away.

The method behind the library was the immunoSEQ multiplex PCR assay. TCRdb retrieved this table from immuneACCESS and kept in-frame rearrangements only. Not all clones are present; in checked studies, unresolved V genes account for under half, and no reason is known for the remainder. Recorded for this sample are about 100,000 clones; approximately 95% of them occurred a single time. The ten largest clonotypes hold around 0.24% of the sample. The sequence came from a human donor in good health. The sequence links TRBV13 to TRBJ1-4; 8 bases in between match TRBD1. Sequencing was carried out using T cells isolated from PBMCs. The DNA reads TGTGCCAGCAGCTCCATAAGGACAGGGAGAAAACTGTTTTTT. This sequence encodes CASSSIRTGRKLFF. The CDR3, completed at both ends by the reference TRBV13 and TRBJ1-4 genes, gives the full variable domain AAGVIQSPRHLIKEKRETATLKCYPIPRHDTVYWYQQGPGQDPQFLISFYEKMQSDKGSIPDRFSAQQFSDYHSELNMSSLELGDSALYFCASSSIRTGRKLFFGSGTQLSVL.